The 20 T cell receptor beta chains given below trace back to one sample, sequenced in a study of chemoradiotherapy in HPV16-positive cancers. The method was immunoSEQ multiplex PCR; TCRdb's version includes in-frame clones alone and lacks a portion of them. The profile covers roughly 23,000 clones, with approximately 73% appearing a single time and around 2.7% taken by the ten largest. Collection took place from a patient who underwent chemoradiotherapy. These receptors came from a human donor with HPV-associated anogenital cancer.

V gene TRBV5-6 combines with J gene TRBJ2-5; D is undetermined. Germline V gives CDR1 SGHDT, CDR2 YYEEEE. The CDR3 loop spans 13 amino acids. Between the trimmed V and J ends, which lost 5 bases and 4 bases, there was a span of 12 bases. CDR3 amino acids: CASRWTKGETQYF. CDR3 bases: TGTGCCAGCAGGTGGACCAAGGGAGAGACCCAGTACTTC.

In DNA form, the CDR3 reads TGTGCCAGCAGCTTGGGACAGCAAGGAACCGAGCAGTACTTC. It is translated as CASSLGQQGTEQYF. This chain uses TRBV5-6 with TRBJ2-5, with D possibly being TRBD1 (5 bases). The J call may be faulty, since TRBJ2-7 better matches the DNA end. CDR1 is SGHDT, CDR2 YYEEEE, per germline. The CDR3 runs 14 residues.

V gene TRBV13 combines with J gene TRBJ1-2; the D gene is possibly TRBD1 (5 bases). CDR3 length: 14 amino acids. V was clipped by 5 bases and J by 4 bases, with 14 bases between them. CDR1 and CDR2 (germline): PRHDT, FYEKMQ (reference sequence). CDR3 region: CASSPVGGGYGYTF. CDR3 DNA: TGTGCCAGCAGCCCCGTTGGGGGGGGCTATGGCTACACCTTC.

The chain carries TRBV11-2 and TRBJ2-5; D is possibly TRBD2 (6 bases). The length of the CDR3 is 17 residues. The germline V and J ends were trimmed by 2 bases and 5 bases, with 21 bases remaining between them. Per the germline V gene, CDR1 is SGHAT and CDR2 is FQNNGV. CDR3 loop: CASSLWPGLSGEETQYF. CDR3 sequence (DNA): TGTGCCAGCAGCTTATGGCCAGGACTCTCGGGGGAGGAGACCCAGTACTTC.

This clone was recorded a few times. V is TRBV2 and J is TRBJ2-3; tentative D call: TRBD1 (5 bases). Trimming took 7 bases from V and 1 from J, leaving 12 bases between them. Germline loops: CDR1 SNHLY, CDR2 FYNNEI. This CDR3 contains 14 residues. The CDR3 sequence is CASKPGFGTDTQYF. The DNA for the CDR3 is TGTGCCAGCAAACCAGGGTTCGGCACAGATACGCAGTATTTT. The full variable domain, in which reference TRBV2 and TRBJ2-3 provide the parts outside the CDR3, is EPEVTQTPSHQVTQMGQEVILRCVPISNHLYFYWYRQILGQKVEFLVSFYNNEISEKSEIFDDQFSVERPDGSNFTLKIRSTKLEDSAMYFCASKPGFGTDTQYFGPGTRLTVL.

The chain joins TRBV2 to TRBJ2-7; possible D gene TRBD1, 6 bases. Germline V gene sequence: CDR1 SNHLY, CDR2 FYNNEI. The CDR3 has 13 residues. The V end lost 6 bases, the J end lost 5 bases, and 14 bases lay between the germline ends. The CDR3 is CASRLGGTNEQYF. As DNA, the CDR3 is TGTGCCAGCAGGTTAGGGGGAACTAACGAGCAGTACTTC.

The chain has TRBV21-1 and TRBJ2-2. TRBV21-1 is annotated as a pseudogene. This CDR3 comprises 15 residues. CDR3 sequence: CASNAEGGRVGELFF. The CDR3 DNA reads as TGTGCCAGCAACGCTGAAGGGGGGCGCGTCGGGGAGCTGTTTTTT.

The chain employs TRBV7-9 and TRBJ1-2; TRBD1 is a possible D gene (5 bases). Trimming removed 2 bases from V and 6 bases from J, with 13 bases in between. The CDR3 runs to 14 residues. Germline lookup yields CDR1 SEHNR and CDR2 FQNEAQ (reference sequence). The CDR3 loop reads CASSLQGEGDGYTF. DNA of the CDR3: TGTGCCAGCAGCTTACAAGGAGAAGGGGATGGCTACACCTTC.

V and J are TRBV28 and TRBJ2-2; TRBD2 matches 7 bases. The length of the CDR3 is 13 residues. The V gene's germline CDR1 is MDHEN and CDR2 SYDVKM. Trimming cost V 11 bases and J 5 bases; bases outside gene matches: 8. For the CDR3, the DNA is TGTGCCGGACTCCTAGCGGCGACCGGGGAGCTGTTTTTT. Translated, it gives CAGLLAATGELFF.

This sequence joins TRBV28 and TRBJ2-7; no definite D call. The length of the CDR3 is 14 residues. Trimming cost V 2 bases and J 4 bases, with 12 bases left between them. Per germline, CDR1 MDHEN and CDR2 SYDVKM. CDR3 sequence reads: CASSLVQNQYEQYF. The CDR3 region has the DNA TGTGCCAGCAGTTTAGTGCAGAATCAATACGAGCAGTACTTC.

This clone was detected once. V usage is TRBV30 and J usage is TRBJ2-2, with 11 bases fitting TRBD2. CDR3 size: 15 residues. V dropped 1 base and J dropped 5; count of bases not matched to a gene: 3. From germline, CDR1 is GTSNPN and CDR2 SVGIG (reference sequence). CDR3 loop: CAWSAIAGGTGELFF. In DNA form, the CDR3 reads TGTGCCTGGAGTGCTATAGCGGGAGGGACCGGGGAGCTGTTTTTT. Full variable domain (outside the CDR3, taken from reference TRBV30 and TRBJ2-2): SQTIHQWPATLVQPVGSPLSLECTVEGTSNPNLYWYRQAAGRGLQLLFYSVGIGQISSEVPQNLSASRPQDRQFILSSKKLLLSDSGFYLCAWSAIAGGTGELFFGEGSRLTVL.

This rearrangement joins TRBV29-1 to TRBJ2-2; 8 positions match TRBD1. Trimming cost V 4 bases and J 1 base; bases outside gene matches: 5. In germline, CDR1 is SQVTM, CDR2 ANQGSEA. This CDR3 is built from 15 residues. The CDR3 bases are TGCAGCGTTGGACAGGGGCTTCAGAACACCGGGGAGCTGTTTTTT. Residues: CSVGQGLQNTGELFF.

V usage is TRBV4-1 and J usage is TRBJ2-1, with 12 bases identical to TRBD2. The germline V gene has CDR1 MGHRA and CDR2 YSYEKL. V lost 0 bases and J lost 9; bases outside the gene matches: 3. There are 15 residues in the CDR3. The CDR3 bases are TGCGCCAGCAGCCAAGAGGGACTAGCGGGCAGTGAGCAGTTCTTC. Translated: CASSQEGLAGSEQFF.

This chain connects TRBV28 to TRBJ2-1; 10 bases map to TRBD2. J lost 7 bases, V lost 6 bases, and 9 bases had no gene match. The CDR3 is 15 amino acids. The germline CDR1 and CDR2 sequences are MDHEN and SYDVKM. The DNA of the CDR3 is TGTGCCAGCAGACAAGCGGGAGGGCGGGGTAATGAGCAGTTCTTC. This translates into CASRQAGGRGNEQFF.

In its sample, this clone was seen a few times. V gene TRBV7-8 combines with J gene TRBJ2-3; no firm D call. CDR3 length: 12 amino acids. Trimming removed 1 base at V and 4 bases at J, with 3 bases between. In germline, CDR1 is SGHVS, CDR2 FQNEAQ. This CDR3 reads CASSLVSDTQYF. CDR3 DNA sequence: TGTGCCAGCAGCTTAGTCTCAGATACGCAGTATTTT.

This clone was seen a single time. The chain carries TRBV5-6 and TRBJ1-1; D remains ambiguous. CDR3 length: 14 amino acids. Deletions cut 0 bases from V and 4 bases from J, with 10 bases between. Germline V gene sequence: CDR1 SGHDT, CDR2 YYEEEE. The CDR3: CASSLGFSSTEAFF. CDR3 nucleotides: TGTGCCAGCAGCTTGGGCTTTTCGTCCACTGAAGCTTTCTTT.

This chain links TRBV19 with TRBJ2-7, with 11 positions matching TRBD1. Germline CDR1 and CDR2: LNHDA and SQIVND (reference sequence). The CDR3 is 15 residues long. V shed 3 bases, J shed 1 base, and the junction held 2 bases outside the gene matches. CDR3 amino acids: CASSIGTGGSYEQYF. In DNA, the CDR3 is TGTGCCAGTAGTATCGGGACAGGGGGTTCCTACGAGCAGTACTTC.

V gene TRBV28 combines with J gene TRBJ1-5; perhaps TRBD1 as D (5 bases). The CDR3 contains 16 residues. Between the trimmed V and J ends, which lost 5 bases and 4 bases, there was a span of 18 bases. CDR1 is MDHEN, CDR2 SYDVKM, per germline. Here the CDR3 reads CASSPRTRALNQPQHF. For the CDR3, the DNA is TGTGCCAGCAGTCCAAGAACCAGGGCCCTAAATCAGCCCCAGCATTTT. Combining the CDR3 with reference TRBV28 and TRBJ1-5 gives the whole variable domain DVKVTQSSRYLVKRTGEKVFLECVQDMDHENMFWYRQDPGLGLRLIYFSYDVKMKEKGDIPEGYSVSREKKERFSLILESASTNQTSMYLCASSPRTRALNQPQHFGDGTRLSIL.

The chain uses TRBV6-4 and TRBJ1-2, with D uncertain. This CDR3 spans 15 amino acids. The V end lost 0 bases, the J end lost 7 bases, and 15 bases lay between the germline ends. Germline V gene sequence: CDR1 MRHNA, CDR2 SNTAGT. The CDR3 nucleotides are TGTGCCAGCAGTGACTCGGAAGGTCCCCACGGTGGCTACACCTTC. Encoded protein: CASSDSEGPHGGYTF.

In this sample, this clone turned up a few times. This sample also contains other DNA sequences that code for the same CDR3. V usage is TRBV6-4 and J usage is TRBJ2-2, with 8 nucleotides matching TRBD2. The germline gives CDR1 MRHNA, CDR2 SNTAGT. The length of the CDR3 is 14 residues. The J segment lost 3 bases and the V segment lost 3 bases, leaving 0 bases of the junction unmatched. CDR3 loop: CASSDSGDTGELFF. The CDR3 nucleotides read TGTGCCAGCAGTGATAGCGGGGACACCGGGGAGCTGTTTTTT.